This is a list of T cell receptor beta chains from one sample in a study of OX40 agonist ivuxolimab in advanced cancers. Generated by immunoSEQ multiplex PCR, the TCRdb table keeps only in-frame clones and is missing some. This sample has about 24,000 clones, with 88% found just once. The input for sequencing was CD4+ or CD8+ T cells sorted from blood, taken in a trial of the OX40 agonist ivuxolimab. The receptors come from an adult with an advanced solid tumor such as melanoma, head and neck, liver or kidney cancer. Each CDR3 is given with its conserved first and last residue. A D gene is named only where the DNA matches it firmly. Expanded clones are given a class, and other clones once, few, many or no size at all.

v_call	d_call	clone_size	j_call	cdr3_aa	cdr3_nt
TRBV18	NA	few	TRBJ2-5	CASSPIGDQETQYF	TGTGCCAGCTCACCAATCGGGGATCAAGAGACCCAGTACTTC
TRBV19	NA	NA	TRBJ1-1	CASTPKKRGLNTEAFF	TGTGCCAGTACCCCTAAGAAGAGGGGTTTGAACACTGAAGCTTTCTTT
TRBV28	NA	NA	TRBJ1-1	CASSLMGTGGAFF	TGTGCCAGCAGTTTGATGGGGACGGGGGGAGCTTTCTTT
TRBV28	NA	NA	TRBJ2-5	CASRNGGHHQETQYF	TGTGCCAGCAGGAATGGGGGACACCACCAAGAGACCCAGTACTTC
TRBV10-3	NA	NA	TRBJ1-5	CAISQGSNQPQHF	TGTGCCATCAGTCAGGGAAGCAATCAGCCCCAGCATTTT
TRBV30	NA	NA	TRBJ1-2	CAWSVGYGYTF	TGTGCCTGGAGTGTGGGGTATGGCTACACCTTC
TRBV2	TRBD1	NA	TRBJ2-7	CASKTGDYYEQYF	TGTGCCAGCAAGACAGGGGATTACTACGAGCAGTACTTC
TRBV6-5	NA	NA	TRBJ2-3	CASRGIGGVDTQYF	TGTGCCAGCAGGGGGATTGGGGGAGTAGATACGCAGTATTTT
TRBV23-1	NA	NA	TRBJ1-4	CASSHPPRGGDEKLFF	TGCGCCAGCAGTCACCCTCCGCGGGGCGGAGACGAAAAACTGTTTTTT
TRBV11-1	TRBD1	NA	TRBJ1-2	CASSLDLQGSPTGYTF	TGTGCCAGCAGCTTAGATCTACAGGGGTCGCCGACAGGCTACACCTTC
TRBV11-3	NA	NA	TRBJ1-4	CASSSQGDNEKLFF	TGTGCCAGCAGCTCACAGGGAGATAATGAAAAACTGTTTTTT
TRBV7-6	NA	NA	TRBJ2-5	CASSPHPGTQYF	TGTGCCAGCAGCCCGCACCCAGGGACCCAGTACTTC
TRBV19	TRBD1	NA	TRBJ1-4	CASSHRGILFF	TGTGCCAGTAGTCACAGGGGGATACTGTTTTTT
TRBV27	TRBD2	NA	TRBJ2-7	CASSLISGSASYEQYF	TGTGCCAGCAGTCTCATTAGCGGGAGCGCGTCCTACGAGCAGTACTTC
TRBV6-5	NA	once	TRBJ1-2	CASSPQAGSDYGYTF	TGTGCCAGCAGCCCCCAGGCAGGGTCGGACTATGGCTACACCTTC
TRBV6-5	TRBD1	NA	TRBJ2-1	CASRDPGQENNEQFF	TGTGCCAGCAGGGATCCGGGACAGGAAAACAATGAGCAGTTCTTC
TRBV5-6	NA	NA	TRBJ2-2	CASSLVGRLITGELFF	TGTGCCAGCAGCTTGGTTGGGCGACTTATCACCGGGGAGCTGTTTTTT
TRBV19	TRBD1	NA	TRBJ1-2	CAGRRGRYGYTF	TGTGCCGGCCGTAGGGGGCGATATGGCTACACCTTC
TRBV5-1	NA	NA	TRBJ2-7	CASSPRVGSSYEQYF	TGCGCCAGCAGCCCCAGGGTGGGGAGCTCCTACGAGCAGTACTTC
TRBV5-1	TRBD1	NA	TRBJ1-3	CASSRGQPAGNTIYF	TGCGCCAGCAGCAGGGGACAGCCAGCTGGAAACACCATATATTTT
TRBV7-2	NA	NA	TRBJ1-5	CASSFYGTSGGQPQHF	TGTGCCAGCAGCTTCTACGGGACCTCGGGCGGGCAGCCCCAGCATTTT
TRBV30	TRBD1	NA	TRBJ2-7	CAWSARAGTGGYEQYF	TGTGCCTGGAGTGCGCGAGCCGGGACAGGGGGCTACGAGCAGTACTTC
TRBV7-2	NA	NA	TRBJ2-1	CASSLNYPGGATEQFF	TGTGCCAGCAGCTTAAACTACCCCGGGGGCGCCACGGAGCAGTTCTTC
TRBV25-1	TRBD1	NA	TRBJ1-2	CASSDRGIYGYTF	TGTGCCAGCAGTGACAGGGGGATCTATGGCTACACCTTC
TRBV5-1	TRBD1	few	TRBJ1-1	CASSFGQGSTEAFF	TGCGCCAGCAGCTTTGGACAGGGGAGCACTGAAGCTTTCTTT
TRBV6-5	TRBD1	NA	TRBJ2-5	CASSYGQTGWETQYF	TGTGCCAGCAGTTACGGGCAGACAGGGTGGGAGACCCAGTACTTC
TRBV5-1	NA	NA	TRBJ2-7	CASSLDGPLREQYF	TGCGCCAGCAGCTTGGACGGGCCCCTTAGGGAGCAGTACTTC
TRBV28	NA	NA	TRBJ2-1	CASTRQPGLLNNEQFF	TGTGCCAGCACACGACAACCAGGACTACTCAACAATGAGCAGTTCTTC
TRBV7-9	NA	NA	TRBJ2-3	CATVNGQRAQYF	TGTGCTACAGTTAACGGACAGAGGGCGCAGTATTTT
TRBV9	TRBD2	few	TRBJ2-1	CASSVGDARSRGGPRNEQFF	TGTGCCAGCAGCGTAGGGGACGCCCGGTCCCGGGGAGGGCCTCGGAATGAGCAGTTCTTC
TRBV15	NA	NA	TRBJ2-1	CATSRDHSALSGRYNEQFF	TGTGCCACCAGCAGAGATCATTCTGCCCTTAGCGGAAGGTACAATGAGCAGTTCTTC
TRBV9	TRBD2	NA	TRBJ2-7	CASSVAASGRREQYF	TGTGCCAGCAGCGTAGCGGCTAGCGGGAGAAGGGAGCAGTACTTC
TRBV6-1	TRBD2	NA	TRBJ2-1	CASSESGGESYNEQFF	TGTGCCAGCAGTGAAAGTGGGGGGGAATCCTACAATGAGCAGTTCTTC
TRBV11-2	TRBD1	NA	TRBJ2-2	CASSLVVRRQGDTGELFF	TGTGCCAGCAGCTTAGTGGTCCGAAGGCAGGGGGACACCGGGGAGCTGTTTTTT
TRBV11-2	NA	NA	TRBJ2-5	CASSLWLGETQYF	TGTGCCAGCAGCTTATGGCTGGGGGAGACCCAGTACTTC
TRBV9	NA	NA	TRBJ2-1	CASSVEGLYNEQFF	TGTGCCAGCAGCGTAGAGGGGCTCTACAATGAGCAGTTCTTC
TRBV2	NA	once	TRBJ2-7	CASGRAVTPKYEQYF	TGTGCCAGCGGTCGGGCAGTAACCCCCAAATACGAGCAGTACTTC
TRBV29-1	TRBD1	NA	TRBJ2-2	CSFSGGEGTGELFF	TGCAGCTTCTCAGGGGGAGAGGGCACCGGGGAGCTGTTTTTT
TRBV27	TRBD1	NA	TRBJ2-1	CASSKTGSYNEQFF	TGTGCCAGCAGTAAGACAGGGTCCTACAATGAGCAGTTCTTC
TRBV18	NA	NA	TRBJ1-1	CASSPEQVGTEAFF	TGTGCCAGCTCACCGGAGCAGGTTGGCACTGAAGCTTTCTTT
TRBV29-1	TRBD2	NA	TRBJ2-1	CSAKGPGLAGGPSGNEQFF	TGCAGCGCCAAGGGTCCGGGACTAGCGGGAGGTCCTTCAGGCAATGAGCAGTTCTTC
TRBV2	NA	few	TRBJ1-1	CASSQLGQSAFF	TGTGCCAGCAGCCAGCTTGGGCAATCCGCTTTCTTT
TRBV14	TRBD1	NA	TRBJ1-1	CASSSGGRGLLEAFF	TGTGCCAGCAGCTCAGGGGGCAGGGGGCTTCTTGAAGCTTTCTTT
TRBV7-3	TRBD1	NA	TRBJ2-5	CASSPQGAGETQYF	TGTGCCAGCAGCCCACAGGGGGCGGGGGAGACCCAGTACTTC
TRBV30	TRBD2	NA	TRBJ2-1	CAWSRLAGLLEQFF	TGTGCCTGGAGCCGGCTAGCGGGCCTCTTAGAGCAGTTCTTC
TRBV9	NA	few	TRBJ2-7	CASSVDGSSYEQYF	TGTGCCAGCAGCGTAGATGGTAGCTCCTACGAGCAGTACTTC
TRBV28	NA	once	TRBJ1-1	CASSSLGGGTEAFF	TGTGCCAGCAGTTCCCTCGGGGGCGGGACTGAAGCTTTCTTT
TRBV6-1	NA	NA	TRBJ1-2	CASSESQGINYGYTF	TGTGCCAGCAGTGAATCGCAGGGAATTAACTATGGCTACACCTTC
TRBV7-6	TRBD1	NA	TRBJ1-1	CASSQTGGNTEAFF	TGTGCCAGCAGCCAGACAGGGGGTAACACTGAAGCTTTCTTT
TRBV5-1	NA	NA	TRBJ1-1	CASSFQGTGETEAFF	TGCGCCAGCAGCTTCCAGGGAACCGGCGAAACTGAAGCTTTCTTT
TRBV28	NA	NA	TRBJ1-1	CASRTQGLGEAFF	TGTGCCAGCAGGACACAGGGTTTGGGTGAAGCTTTCTTT
TRBV30	NA	NA	TRBJ2-4	CAWSTGQGQNIQYF	TGTGCCTGGAGTACAGGTCAGGGCCAAAACATTCAGTACTTC